A selection of T cell receptor beta chains follows, all from one sample in a study of blood T cells in healthy people across ages. TCRdb re-called the 5' RACE reads with MiXCR, one entry per CDR3 protein. The table records about 1.4 million distinct CDR3 sequences, roughly 64% of them present only once. The sequencing sample was made of blood. The receptor set was obtained from a man aged 18 to 35 in good health. The CDR3 runs from the conserved cysteine through the conserved F or W. D genes are given only for firm matches. Only part of the rows carry a size: once, few, many, or a class if the clone is expanded.

V gene	D gene	J gene	clone size	CDR3 DNA	CDR3 protein
TRBV7-9	-	TRBJ2-3	-	TGTGCCAGCAGCTTGCTACATGCCCCAGATACGCAGTATTTT	CASSLLHAPDTQYF
TRBV29-1	-	TRBJ2-7	-	TGCAGCGTTCAGGGGATAGGAGCCTATGAGCAGTACTTC	CSVQGIGAYEQYF
TRBV7-2	-	TRBJ1-1	-	TGTGCCAGCAGCCCTCTGGAGGGCTATGGCGCTGAAGCTTTCTTT	CASSPLEGYGAEAFF
TRBV6-5	TRBD1	TRBJ2-7	few	TGTGCCAGCAGACAGGGGCACGAGCAGTACTTC	CASRQGHEQYF
TRBV20-1	TRBD1	TRBJ1-2	-	TGCAGTGCTAGGGGCGGGACAGGGTCCCGCGCAAACTATGGCTACACCTTC	CSARGGTGSRANYGYTF
TRBV5-1	TRBD2	TRBJ2-1	-	TGCGCCAGCAGCTTGAAAACTAGCGGGAGTCATGAGCAGTTCTTC	CASSLKTSGSHEQFF
TRBV30	TRBD2	TRBJ2-1	once	TGTGCCTGGAGATCTAGCGGGAAGTACAATGAGCAGTTCTTC	CAWRSSGKYNEQFF
TRBV5-1	-	TRBJ2-7	few	TGCGCCAGCACCCTCAAATCGGGACTGACCTACGAGCAGTACTTC	CASTLKSGLTYEQYF
TRBV15	-	TRBJ2-7	-	TGTGCCACCAGCAGAGAGGGACCCGGAGCGTCCTACGAGCAGTACTTC	CATSREGPGASYEQYF
TRBV28	-	TRBJ2-1	once	TGTGCCAGCAGCGTTAGAACGACAACGGTCGCCTACAATGAGCAGTTCTTC	CASSVRTTTVAYNEQFF
TRBV6-2/TRBV6-3	-	TRBJ2-6	few	TGTGCCAGCAGTTACTCTGCCTCTGGGGCCAACGTCCTGACTTTC	CASSYSASGANVLTF
TRBV7-2	TRBD2	TRBJ2-5	-	TGTGCCAGCAGCTTAGATAAGCGGGATTTGGAGACCCAGTACTTC	CASSLDKRDLETQYF
TRBV6-2/TRBV6-3	-	TRBJ2-5	-	TGTGCCACAAGACCCTATCTCGCCGGACCTCAAGAGACCCAGTACTTC	CATRPYLAGPQETQYF
TRBV7-2	-	TRBJ1-6	-	TGTGCCAGCAGCTTAGGGCCAGGTTTCTATTCACCCCTCCACTTT	CASSLGPGFYSPLHF
TRBV7-9	TRBD2	TRBJ2-1	-	TGTGCCAGCAGCCCGAACGTTGGGCGGGGGAACAATGGGCAGTTCTTC	CASSPNVGRGNNGQFF
TRBV12-3/TRBV12-4	-	TRBJ2-7	-	TGTGCCAGCAGTTTTTCTCAAGAGAGCCAGTACTTC	CASSFSQESQYF
TRBV20-1	TRBD2	TRBJ2-7	-	TGCAGTGCTTCAGGACTAGCGCGCTATGACGAGCAGTACTTC	CSASGLARYDEQYF
TRBV2	TRBD1	TRBJ2-4	-	TGTGCCAGCAGTGATCAGGGGGCGGTTGAGCAGTACTTC	CASSDQGAVEQYF
TRBV3-1	-	TRBJ2-3	-	TGTGCCAGCAGCCCCACCGATCCCTACACAGATACGCAGTATTTT	CASSPTDPYTDTQYF
TRBV12-3/TRBV12-4	-	TRBJ2-3	few	TGTGCCAGCAGTTTCGCCAGGACAGATACGCAGTATTTT	CASSFARTDTQYF
TRBV5-1	-	TRBJ2-5	once	TGCGCCAGCAGCTGGGGGCTCCAGCAGGAGCAGTACTTC	CASSWGLQQEQYF
TRBV10-3	TRBD2	TRBJ2-3	few	TGTGCCATCCTAGCGGCAAATCAAGGGGATACGCAGTATTTT	CAILAANQGDTQYF
TRBV13	TRBD1	TRBJ1-2	-	TGTGCCAGCAGCCAATTAACGGACAGGGCAAAGAGTGGCTACACCTTC	CASSQLTDRAKSGYTF
TRBV27	-	TRBJ1-2	-	TGTGCCAGCAGTTCGGGGGTCAGGGTCGACTATGGCTACACCTTC	CASSSGVRVDYGYTF
TRBV4-1	TRBD2	TRBJ2-3	-	TGCGCCAGCAGCCAAGATGAACGGGGAGGGCTTCCCTCTCCTACGCAGTATTTT	CASSQDERGGLPSPTQYF
TRBV12-3/TRBV12-4	-	TRBJ1-2	-	TGTGCCAGCAGGCACCTACAGGGCAACTATGGCTACACCTTC	CASRHLQGNYGYTF
TRBV7-9	TRBD1	TRBJ2-1	-	TGTGCCAGCAGCCCGGGACAGGGATTCCACAATGAGCAGTTCTTC	CASSPGQGFHNEQFF
TRBV7-2	-	TRBJ2-7	-	TGTGCCAGCAGCTTAATCTGGGCCGAGCAGTACTTC	CASSLIWAEQYF
TRBV20-1	-	TRBJ2-1	-	TGCAGTGCTAGAGACACACTACTAGCAGCTGAGCAGTTCTTC	CSARDTLLAAEQFF
TRBV7-9	-	TRBJ1-2	many	TGCGCCAGCAGCTTGGCCGGTGGCTACACCTTC	CASSLAGGYTF
TRBV12-3/TRBV12-4	-	TRBJ2-7	few	TGTGCCAGCAGCCCTGGTCCGTCCAACTACGAGCAGTACTTC	CASSPGPSNYEQYF
TRBV3-1	-	TRBJ1-2	once	TGTGCCAGCAGCCCTACACCAGGGGCCATTTTCGAGCCATTTGGCTACACCTTC	CASSPTPGAIFEPFGYTF
TRBV5-1	-	TRBJ2-6	few	TGCGCCAGCAGCTTCAGACAGGAACTCATCTCTGGGGCCAACGTCCTGACTTTC	CASSFRQELISGANVLTF
TRBV20-1	-	TRBJ2-7	few	TGCAGTGCAAAAAGCTGGGCCGAACCCTACGAGCAGTACTTC	CSAKSWAEPYEQYF
TRBV12-3/TRBV12-4	TRBD2	TRBJ2-1	few	TGTAACTCGGGCGGGAGTGGTGTCAATGAGCAGTTCTTC	CNSGGSGVNEQFF
TRBV7-9	TRBD2	TRBJ2-7	few	TGTGCCAGCAGCTCCATACTAGCGGGAGTCACCGAGCAGTACTTC	CASSSILAGVTEQYF
TRBV20-1	TRBD1	TRBJ2-7	-	TGCAGTGCCCTAGGACAGGGGGCCCTCTACGAGCAGTACTTC	CSALGQGALYEQYF
TRBV2	-	TRBJ1-1	-	TGTTCAACCAAACTAATGAACACTGAAGCTTTCTTT	CSTKLMNTEAFF
TRBV7-2	-	TRBJ2-5	-	TGTGCCAGCAGCTCAGTAGGCCCCCGAGAGACCCAGTACTTC	CASSSVGPRETQYF